This TCR beta chain came from a study of cytomegalovirus exposure and HLA in healthy donors. Germline V gene data show CDR1 as KGHSH and CDR2 as LQKENI. This CDR3 region has 16 residues. With 8 bases clipped from V and 0 bases from J, the junction kept 10 bases outside the gene matches. Findings and caveats of the study: It was reportedly the case that the classifier diagnosed cytomegalovirus status with high specificity and sensitivity. In a later analysis, a genetic analysis reported fewer productive-TCR N-insertions in an Asian-associated ancestry cluster than the cohort average. The study designated roughly 160 TCR beta chains cytomegalovirus-associated.

PCR was performed using 60 Vbeta and 13 Jbeta primers. Sequencing used immunoSEQ multiplex PCR; TCRdb keeps in-frame clones, though not all of them. The sample has roughly 84,000 clones; around 82% are singletons. For this clone: The antigen remains unidentified.

This clonotype was sampled from a man between 50 and 59 years old in good health and CMV-seronegative. Sequenced material: PBMCs. The rearrangement joins TRBV18 to TRBJ2-3, with 8 bases that match TRBD2. Written as DNA, the CDR3 is TGTGCCAGCACGACTAGCGCGGTCTCTAGCACAGATACGCAGTATTTT. Protein product: CASTTSAVSSTDTQYF.